The clone carrying this T cell receptor (beta chain) was found many times. The source of the sample is a study of T cells in Graves' hyperthyroidism and ophthalmopathy. Using RNA transcripts as the source, TCR beta CDR3 regions were amplified. The primer set for the first-round RT-PCR of the TCR CDR3 was HTBI. TCRdb analysed the multiplex PCR reads with MiXCR anew, one entry per CDR3 protein. The data hold 500,000 to 750,000 distinct CDR3 sequences, with approximately 15% observed a single time. Germline V gene lookup returns CDR1 DFQATT and CDR2 SNEGSKA (reference sequence). The CDR3 is 13 amino acids. V lost 7 bases, J lost 2 bases, and 6 bases stayed unmatched.

This chain links TRBV20-1 with TRBJ2-3; 7 nucleotides line up with TRBD1. The sequenced material came from blood. The receptor's source is a woman between 18 and 29 years old with Graves' ophthalmopathy. CDR3 in DNA: TGCAGTGTTACCACAGGGGACACAGATACGCAGTATTTT. As protein: CSVTTGDTDTQYF.